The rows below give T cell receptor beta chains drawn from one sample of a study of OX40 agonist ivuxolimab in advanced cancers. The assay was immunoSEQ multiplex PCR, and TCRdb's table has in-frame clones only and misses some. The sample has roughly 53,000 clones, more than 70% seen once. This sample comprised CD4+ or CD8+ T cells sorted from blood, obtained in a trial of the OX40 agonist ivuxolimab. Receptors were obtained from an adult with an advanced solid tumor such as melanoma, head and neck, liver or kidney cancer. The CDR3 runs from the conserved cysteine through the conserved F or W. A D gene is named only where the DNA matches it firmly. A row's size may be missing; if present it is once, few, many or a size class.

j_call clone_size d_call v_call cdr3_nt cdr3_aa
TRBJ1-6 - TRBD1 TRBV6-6 TGTGCCAGCAGTTACTCCCCGGGACAGGGGAATTCACCCCTCCACTTT CASSYSPGQGNSPLHF
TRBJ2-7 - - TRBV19 TGTGCCAGTAGTACCCCTCCCGGGAAGAGCTCCTACGAGCAGTACTTC CASSTPPGKSSYEQYF
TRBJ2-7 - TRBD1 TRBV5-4 TGTGCCAGCAGCTTCCCCCCAGGGGGCCACGAGCAGTACTTC CASSFPPGGHEQYF
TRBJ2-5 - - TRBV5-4 TGTGCCAGCAGCTCAGGGACATTTCAAGAGACCCAGTACTTC CASSSGTFQETQYF
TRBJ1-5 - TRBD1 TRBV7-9 TGTGCCAGCAGCTCCGGGACAGGGGGCTCGGGCAATCAGCCCCAGCATTTT CASSSGTGGSGNQPQHF
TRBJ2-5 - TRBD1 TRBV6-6 TGTGCCAGCAGTTCAGGGGGAATGATGACCCAGTACTTC CASSSGGMMTQYF
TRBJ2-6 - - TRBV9 TGTGCCAGCAGCGTAGGAGGGGGTGGGGCCAACGTCCTGACTTTC CASSVGGGGANVLTF
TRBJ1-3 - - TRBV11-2 TGTGCCAGCAGCCCCCGTCCTGGAAACACCATATATTTT CASSPRPGNTIYF
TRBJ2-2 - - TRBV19 TGTGCCAGTACTTCCATCGGGACCAGCGTCGGGTCCGGGGAGCTGTTTTTT CASTSIGTSVGSGELFF
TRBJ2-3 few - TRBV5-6 TGTGCCAGCGGGCAACCGCACACAGATACGCAGTATTTT CASGQPHTDTQYF
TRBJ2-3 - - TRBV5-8 TGTGCCAGCAGCTACGGGACGCTCACAGATACGCAGTATTTT CASSYGTLTDTQYF
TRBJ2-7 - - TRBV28 TGTGCCAGCAGTTTGGGCCCGGCGGGGGAGCAGTACTTC CASSLGPAGEQYF
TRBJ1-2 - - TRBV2 TGTGCCAGTCGGGAGCTCGGTGACGGCTATGGCTACACCTTC CASRELGDGYGYTF
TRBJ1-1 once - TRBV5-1 TGCGCCAGCAGCTTAGGGTTCATGAACACTGAAGCTTTCTTT CASSLGFMNTEAFF
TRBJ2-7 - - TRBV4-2 TGTGCCAGCAGCCAAGGGCATGTGAACGAGCAGTACTTC CASSQGHVNEQYF
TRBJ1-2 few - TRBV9 TGTGCCAGCAGCGTAGACCCGGGGGCGGACTATGGCTACACCTTC CASSVDPGADYGYTF
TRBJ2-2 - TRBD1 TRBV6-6 TGTGCCAGCGCAAAGGGACAGGCGAACACCGGGGAGCTGTTTTTT CASAKGQANTGELFF
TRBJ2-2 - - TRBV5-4 TGTGCCAGCAGCTTGGAGGCGGGAACGAACACCGGGGAGCTGTTTTTT CASSLEAGTNTGELFF
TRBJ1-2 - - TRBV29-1 TGCAGCGTTGAAAGGGTCAGGAAGAGCTATGGCTACACCTTC CSVERVRKSYGYTF
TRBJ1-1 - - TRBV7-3 TGTGCCAGCAGCACCGGGATGAACACTGAAGCTTTCTTT CASSTGMNTEAFF
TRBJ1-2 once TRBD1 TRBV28 TGTGCCAGCAGCCTAACGACAGGGGGCTGGGGCTACACCTTC CASSLTTGGWGYTF
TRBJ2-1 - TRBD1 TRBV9 TGTGCCAGCAGCGTGGGGGGACAGGGGGCTAATGAGCAGTTCTTC CASSVGGQGANEQFF
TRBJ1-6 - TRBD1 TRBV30 TGTGCCTGGACGACAGGGGGCTTGTCCCTCCACTTT CAWTTGGLSLHF
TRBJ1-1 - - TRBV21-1 TGTGCCAGCAGCAAATGTAGAAGGTGGGATATGAACACTGAAGCTTTCTTT CASSKCRRWDMNTEAFF
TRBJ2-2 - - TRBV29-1 TGCAGCACCACCCCTCGTTCGAACACCGGGGAGCTGTTTTTT CSTTPRSNTGELFF
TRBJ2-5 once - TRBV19 TGTGCCAGTAGTATAGGGGGGGGCTCAGGAGAGACCCAGTACTTC CASSIGGGSGETQYF
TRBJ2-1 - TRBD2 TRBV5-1 TGCGCCAGCAGCTTCACTAGCGGGAGGACCCACAATGAGCAGTTCTTC CASSFTSGRTHNEQFF